This T cell receptor (beta chain) was sequenced in a study of T cell repertoires in cytomegalovirus infection (dated by TCRdb to between 2017 and 2020). Regarding the research as a whole: Donor HLA type was relevant to the analysis, because carriage of CMV infection together with the matching HLA type was indicated by public TCR beta signatures.

Overall study results and their limits: The ex vivo response was dominated by HLA-C-restricted CMV-specific TCR beta clonotypes, which also provided the single most frequent clonotype in two of eight donors. Cumulative frequency of public TCR beta family members discriminated carriers of CMV infection plus the relevant HLA type in this cohort and an independent roughly 330-donor cohort.

This clonotype was counted between two and nine times. Its antigen remains undetermined. No much larger clonotype is one base removed from it; base qualities were not supplied. The CDR3 holds 14 amino acids from the cysteine to the phenylalanine. Just the 42-base CDR3 DNA is kept, in frame starting at base 1. The CDR1 and CDR2 encoded by the germline V gene (reference sequence) are LNHNV and YYDKDF. Clipping removes 3 bases from V and 7 bases from J, with 3 as the unmatched junction base count. The instrument was an Illumina HiSeq 1500. TCRdb reran the public reads through fastp at Q25 and MiXCR, keeping productive beta chains. Under each unique CDR3 protein, matching rows form one entry showing the most common genes and DNA. Here the sample has about 490,000 distinct CDR3 sequences; approximately 25% occur a single time. Less than 15% of the sample is held by the ten biggest clonotypes.

The clonotype comes from a human donor in good health (CMV status not recorded). Some clones in this sample may be carry-over from other donors' samples. This receptor chain uses TRBV15 and TRBJ2-1, and TRBD1 aligns with 10 junction nucleotides. Sequencing was performed on PBMCs. The CDR3 reads CATSSRDRGNEQFF. The DNA sequence is TGTGCCACCAGCAGCCGGGACAGGGGAAATGAGCAGTTCTTC.